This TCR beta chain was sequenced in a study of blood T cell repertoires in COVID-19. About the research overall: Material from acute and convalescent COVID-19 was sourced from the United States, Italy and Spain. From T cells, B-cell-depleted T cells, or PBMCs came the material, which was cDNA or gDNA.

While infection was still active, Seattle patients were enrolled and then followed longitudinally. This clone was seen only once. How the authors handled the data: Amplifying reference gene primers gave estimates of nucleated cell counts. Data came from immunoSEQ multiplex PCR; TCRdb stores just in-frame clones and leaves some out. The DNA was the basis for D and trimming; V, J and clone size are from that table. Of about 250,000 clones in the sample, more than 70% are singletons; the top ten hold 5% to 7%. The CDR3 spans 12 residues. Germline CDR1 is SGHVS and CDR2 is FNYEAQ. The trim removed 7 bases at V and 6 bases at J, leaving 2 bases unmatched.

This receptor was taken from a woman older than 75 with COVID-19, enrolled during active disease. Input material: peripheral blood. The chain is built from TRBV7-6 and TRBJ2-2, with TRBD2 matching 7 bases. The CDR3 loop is CASTGRSGELFF. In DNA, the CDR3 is TGTGCCAGCACCGGGAGGTCCGGGGAGCTGTTTTTT. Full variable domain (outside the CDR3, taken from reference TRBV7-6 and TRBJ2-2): GAGVSQSPRYKVTKRGQDVALRCDPISGHVSLYWYRQALGQGPEFLTYFNYEAQQDKSGLPNDRFSAERPEGSISTLTIQRTEQRDSAMYRCASTGRSGELFFGEGSRLTVL.